In this sample, the clone carrying this TCR beta chain turned up many times. The data are from a study of type 1 regulatory T cells. Study as a whole: T-allo10 is an in vitro-generated, Tr1-enriched CD4 T cell product specific for alloantigen.

TCRdb ran MiXCR on the reads and lists one entry per CDR3 protein. The sample lists some 100,000 distinct CDR3 sequences, around a third occurring once. Deletions cut 5 bases from V and 0 bases from J, with 17 bases between. The germline gives CDR1 SGHVS, CDR2 FQNEAQ. The CDR3 extends over 16 amino acids. The receptor was isolated from a human donor in good health. Sequencing was carried out using CD4+ T cells, either the whole sample or a sorted fraction (not recorded which). This chain connects TRBV7-8 to TRBJ2-7; the D is unclear. CDR3 bases: TGTGCCAGCAGCCGGAGTCAAGGGAAGGCCTCCTACGAGCAGTACTTC. This encodes CASSRSQGKASYEQYF.